The clone carrying this TCR beta chain came up many times. The antigen remains undetermined. This record belongs to a study of T-cell memory formation after mild COVID-19. Study-level findings and limits: The appearance of some responding clones in pre-infection memory suggested that cross-reactive memory joined. The study found balanced CD4/CD8 in clones contracting day 15 to 85 and a CD4+ lean in later expanders.

A 5'RACE reaction primed in the constant segment made cDNA libraries of TCR alpha and TCR beta, and these carried sample barcodes and UMIs. TCRdb re-called the 5' RACE reads with MiXCR, one entry per CDR3 protein. The repertoire has approximately 28,000 distinct CDR3 sequences, around 10% of them found once; the top ten carry 15%. CDR3 size: 15 residues. CDR1 and CDR2 from the germline V gene are DFQATT and SNEGSKA (reference sequence). The V end lost 3 bases, the J end lost 5 bases, and 14 bases lay between the germline ends. The chain has TRBV20-1 and TRBJ1-6; perhaps TRBD1 as D (5 bases). Sequencing was performed on PBMCs or a T cell subset sorted from them (not recorded which). This TCR derives from an adult woman who had mild COVID-19 (a few samples of this study predate the infection). Cell type and time point are not known. CDR3 DNA sequence: TGCAGTGCTAGTGTCGAGGGACGGAATAATTCACCCCTCCACTTT. The encoded protein is CSASVEGRNNSPLHF.